This is a list of T cell receptor beta chains from one sample in a study of blood T cells in healthy people across ages. TCRdb used MiXCR to reprocess the 5' RACE reads, holding one entry per CDR3 protein. The sample shows 850,000 to 1,000,000 distinct CDR3 sequences, 45% to 50% of them seen only once. Sequencing was carried out using blood. The receptors come from a man under 40 in good health. Each CDR3 is given with its conserved first and last residue. The order of the fields is D gene, clone size, V gene, J gene, CDR3 DNA, CDR3 protein. A D gene is named only where the DNA matches it firmly. The listing skips clone size in some rows; elsewhere it reads once, few, many or a size class.

.	.	TRBV18	TRBJ1-2	TGTGCCAGCTCACGGGACATCGAGGATGGCTACACCTTC	CASSRDIEDGYTF
.	.	TRBV7-9	TRBJ1-4	TGTGCCAGCAGCCAAATCCGACAGGCTGAAAAACTGTTTTTT	CASSQIRQAEKLFF
.	.	TRBV20-1	TRBJ2-2	TGCAGTGCTGACAATGAGGGGAACACCGGGGAGCTGTTTTTT	CSADNEGNTGELFF
TRBD2	few	TRBV7-2	TRBJ2-7	TGTGCCAGCAGCTTAATAGCGGGGGGGCTCTACGAGCAGTACTTC	CASSLIAGGLYEQYF
.	.	TRBV4-1	TRBJ1-5	TGCGCCAGCAGCCAAGTAACCGGTGAGGGCAATCAGCCCCAGCATTTT	CASSQVTGEGNQPQHF
TRBD1	.	TRBV10-3	TRBJ1-2	TGTGCCATAACCGAGGGGCGGACAGGTAATGGCTATACCTTC	CAITEGRTGNGYTF
.	few	TRBV29-1	TRBJ2-1	TGCAGCGTTATGGGGGACGGGGCTGGCAATGAGCAGTTCTTC	CSVMGDGAGNEQFF
TRBD2	.	TRBV6-2/TRBV6-3	TRBJ2-3	TGTGCCAGCAGTTTGCTACTCGGGGCGGGGGAAGTTAAAGATACGCAGTATTTT	CASSLLLGAGEVKDTQYF
TRBD2	.	TRBV7-3	TRBJ2-3	TGTGCCAGCAGCTTAACTAGCGGGGTCTTGGATACGCAGTATTTT	CASSLTSGVLDTQYF
TRBD1	.	TRBV20-1	TRBJ2-3	TGCAGTAGAGACAGGGGGTTGCTCCCAGCAACGCCGCAGTATTTT	CSRDRGLLPATPQYF
.	.	TRBV11-3	TRBJ2-7	TGTGCCAGCAGCTCGGAGGCGGACGGATTCTACGAGCAGTACTTC	CASSSEADGFYEQYF
.	.	TRBV4-1	TRBJ1-6	TGCGCCAGCAGCCAAAAAGGGGGCTCCTATAATTCACCCCTCCACTTT	CASSQKGGSYNSPLHF
.	few	TRBV4-3	TRBJ2-3	TGCGCCAGCAGCCAGTGGACGGGAGATACGCAGTATTTT	CASSQWTGDTQYF
.	many	TRBV15	TRBJ1-5	TGTGCCACCAGCAGAGATCTCGGGAATGGCCAGCCCCAGCATTTT	CATSRDLGNGQPQHF
.	many	TRBV6-5	TRBJ2-1	TGTGCCAGCAGTTACCTCGGCGATGAGCAGTTCTTC	CASSYLGDEQFF
.	.	TRBV7-2	TRBJ2-7	TGTGCCAGCAGCTTAGTCGTGGGGGGGCCGTACGAGCAGTACTTC	CASSLVVGGPYEQYF
TRBD1	few	TRBV4-1	TRBJ1-5	TGCGCCAGCAGTCCGACAGGGTACTCCCAGCCCCAGCATTTT	CASSPTGYSQPQHF
TRBD1	.	TRBV27	TRBJ1-2	TGTGCCAGCAGTCGAACCCAGGGGGACTATGGCTACACCTTC	CASSRTQGDYGYTF
.	.	TRBV27	TRBJ2-7	TGTGCCAGCGCCTCCGACCTCACCTACGAGCAGTACTTC	CASASDLTYEQYF
TRBD2	.	TRBV20-1	TRBJ2-3	TGCAGTGCTAGTGTGACTAGCGGGCTCACAGATACGCAGTATTTT	CSASVTSGLTDTQYF
TRBD2	.	TRBV4-2	TRBJ2-3	TGTGCCAGCAGCTTGACAGCGGGGGCTAGCACAGATACGCAGTATTTT	CASSLTAGASTDTQYF
.	.	TRBV7-8	TRBJ2-3	TGTGCCAGCAGCCTAAGGTCTAGCGGCACAGATACGCAGTATTTT	CASSLRSSGTDTQYF
.	.	TRBV7-9	TRBJ1-6	TGTGCCAGCAGCTACGGGGGGACGGGAGATTCACCCCTCCACTTT	CASSYGGTGDSPLHF
TRBD2	few	TRBV7-8	TRBJ2-1	TGTGCCAGCAGCTTAGACCCGAGCGGGAGCTTCTACAATGAGCAGTTCTTC	CASSLDPSGSFYNEQFF
.	many	TRBV20-1	TRBJ2-1	TGCAGTGCGGCCGGGACTTCAACCTACAATGAGCAGTTCTTC	CSAAGTSTYNEQFF
TRBD2	.	TRBV20-1	TRBJ2-3	TGCAGTGCTAGACCACTCTCCGGGACTAGCCTTTCCGATACGCAGTATTTT	CSARPLSGTSLSDTQYF
.	.	TRBV4-2	TRBJ2-7	TGTGCCAGCAGCCAGGCCTACCGGGGGGCCGTTTCCTACGAGCAGTACTTC	CASSQAYRGAVSYEQYF